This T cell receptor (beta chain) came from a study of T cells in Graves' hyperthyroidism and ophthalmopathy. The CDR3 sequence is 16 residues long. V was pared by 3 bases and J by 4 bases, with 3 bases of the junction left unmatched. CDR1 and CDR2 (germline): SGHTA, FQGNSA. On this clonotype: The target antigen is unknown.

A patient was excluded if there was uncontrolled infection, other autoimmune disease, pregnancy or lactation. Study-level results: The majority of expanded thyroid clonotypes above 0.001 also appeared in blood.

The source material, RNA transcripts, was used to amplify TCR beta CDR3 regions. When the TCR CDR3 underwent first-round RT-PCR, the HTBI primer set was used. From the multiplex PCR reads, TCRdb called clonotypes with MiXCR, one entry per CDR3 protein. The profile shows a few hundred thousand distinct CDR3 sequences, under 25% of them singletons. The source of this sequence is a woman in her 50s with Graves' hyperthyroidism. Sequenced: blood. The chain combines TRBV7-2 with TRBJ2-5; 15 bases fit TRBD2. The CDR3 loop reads CASSFMGLAGGETQYF. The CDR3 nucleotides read TGTGCCAGCAGCTTTATGGGACTAGCGGGGGGAGAGACCCAGTACTTC. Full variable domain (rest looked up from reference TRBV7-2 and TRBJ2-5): GAGVSQSPSNKVTEKGKDVELRCDPISGHTALYWYRQSLGQGLEFLIYFQGNSAPDKSGLPSDRFSAERTGGSVSTLTIQRTQQEDSAVYLCASSFMGLAGGETQYFGPGTRLLVL.